This T cell receptor (beta chain) originates from a study of T cell responses to AZD1222 COVID-19 vaccine. General observations from the study: White British people made up most donors, females outnumbered males, and clonal diversity was possibly underestimated. Among those given AZD1222, only 5 to 7 were seropositive at baseline. The reported proportion of spike-specific TCRs targeting unmutated variant regions was nearly half.

This clone appeared a single time. Its specificity is unknown. Measured with immunoSEQ multiplex PCR; TCRdb has only the in-frame clones, and not every one. The repertoire has 65,000 to 70,000 clones, approximately 87% of them found once; the top ten carry around a quarter. The clonotype was recovered from an adult who received the AZD1222 COVID-19 vaccine. This specimen consisted of peripheral blood, obtained 28 days after the second AZD1222 dose.

CDR3 sequence (DNA): TGTGCCATCAGCGATAGCGGGGGGCGAACTATTCGCACAGATACGCAGTATTTT. Residues: CAISDSGGRTIRTDTQYF. The chain joins TRBV10-3 to TRBJ2-3, with 10 positions matching TRBD2. Per germline, CDR1 ENHRY and CDR2 SYGVKD. With 6 bases clipped from V and 1 base from J, the junction kept 13 bases outside the gene matches. The CDR3 is 18 residues long.